Presented here are 23 T cell receptor beta chains from one specimen sequenced in a study of cytomegalovirus exposure and HLA in healthy donors. Vbeta (60) and Jbeta (13) primers were used in the PCR. The repertoire was sequenced with immunoSEQ multiplex PCR; TCRdb's copy has only in-frame clones and lacks some. The repertoire holds about 110,000 clones, with roughly 70% as singletons. The specimen was PBMCs. These receptors were taken from a man in his forties or fifties in good health and CMV-seropositive.

This clone was counted only a few times. The chain joins TRBV7-2 to TRBJ2-7; D remains ambiguous. The CDR3 is made up of 13 amino acids. V was shortened by 6 bases and J by 4 bases, with 13 bases between the two germline ends. Germline assignment: CDR1 SGHTA and CDR2 FQGNSA. The CDR3 loop is CASSYNSIYEQYF. Here the CDR3 DNA reads TGTGCCAGCAGTTATAACAGCATTTACGAGCAGTACTTC.

The J gene is TRBJ2-1, the V gene TRBV7-9; D is undetermined. V was cut by 1 base and J by 0 bases, with 7 bases left in between. Germline assignment: CDR1 SEHNR and CDR2 FQNEAQ (reference sequence). The CDR3 runs to 15 residues. In nucleotides, the CDR3 is TGTGCCAGCAGCTTAGGTCTGAGCTCCTACAATGAGCAGTTCTTC. It is translated as CASSLGLSSYNEQFF. The full variable domain, with the rest looked up from reference TRBV7-9 and TRBJ2-1, is DTGVSQNPRHKITKRGQNVTFRCDPISEHNRLYWYRQTLGQGPEFLTYFQNEAQLEKSRLLSDRFSAERPKGSFSTLEIQRTEQGDSAMYLCASSLGLSSYNEQFFGPGTRLTVL.

The J gene is TRBJ1-5, the V gene TRBV27, with D perhaps matching TRBD1 (5 bases). CDR1 and CDR2 from the germline V gene are MNHEY and SMNVEV (reference sequence). The V end lost 5 bases, the J end lost 0 bases, and 17 bases lay between the germline ends. This CDR3 has 17 amino acids. The CDR3 sequence: CASSTLGGADSNQPQHF. The CDR3 DNA sequence: TGTGCCAGCAGTACACTGGGGGGAGCCGATAGCAATCAGCCCCAGCATTTT.

J is TRBJ2-7 and V is TRBV5-4; a possible D gene is TRBD1 (5 bases). Between the trimmed V and J ends, which lost 2 bases and 1 base, there was a span of 7 bases. Germline V gene sequence: CDR1 SGHNT, CDR2 YYREEE (reference sequence). The CDR3 spans 13 residues. CDR3 nucleotides: TGTGCCAGCAGCTTAGGACAATCCTACGAGCAGTACTTC. This sequence encodes CASSLGQSYEQYF.

This chain links TRBV10-3 with TRBJ1-2, with 7 bases lining up with TRBD1. This CDR3 spans 13 amino acids. The V and J ends lost 10 bases and 4 bases, in that order; junction bases with no gene match: 9. Germline V gene lookup returns CDR1 ENHRY and CDR2 SYGVKD. CDR3 protein: CATMDRRGYGYTF. As DNA, the CDR3 is TGTGCCACGATGGACAGGCGTGGCTATGGCTACACCTTC.

The chain combines TRBV28 with TRBJ1-1; tentative D call: TRBD1 (5 bases). There are 14 residues in the CDR3. Trimming took 8 bases from V and 3 from J, leaving 16 bases between them. Germline-derived CDR1 and CDR2 are MDHEN and SYDVKM. The CDR3 DNA sequence: TGTGCCAGCCAGGGCGGCTCTATTTACACTGAAGCTTTCTTT. The encoded protein is CASQGGSIYTEAFF.

The rearrangement uses TRBV2 and TRBJ1-2; 11 bases are shared with TRBD1. The length of the CDR3 is 13 residues. The V gene end was trimmed by 6 bases and the J gene end by 8 bases; junction bases not matched to a gene: 5. Germline CDR1 and CDR2: SNHLY and FYNNEI. CDR3 DNA sequence: TGTGCCAGCAGCGGACAGGGGGCAGAAGGCTACACCTTC. Translation: CASSGQGAEGYTF.

CDR3 bases: TGTGCCTGGGCATCTAGGGGGCCCTATAGCAATCAGCCCCAGCATTTT. This codes for CAWASRGPYSNQPQHF. V usage is TRBV30 and J usage is TRBJ1-5, with 7 bases aligning to TRBD1. The V and J ends lost 5 bases and 0 bases, in that order; junction bases with no gene match: 10. Germline CDR1 and CDR2: GTSNPN and SVGIG (reference sequence). The CDR3 is 16 amino acids.

CDR3: CASGRTGGYANEKLFF. DNA of the CDR3: TGTGCCAGCGGCCGGACAGGGGGCTATGCTAATGAAAAACTGTTTTTT. The chain employs TRBV9 and TRBJ1-4; the match to TRBD1 covers 11 bases. Losses at the gene ends were 7 bases for V and 3 bases for J; bases not matched to a gene: 8. The CDR3 sequence is 16 residues long. Germline V CDR1 and CDR2: SGDLS, YYNGEE.

The rearrangement uses TRBV28 and TRBJ1-1; D is unresolved. Germline-derived CDR1 and CDR2 are MDHEN and SYDVKM. Trimming stripped 7 bases from V and 1 base from J, with 19 bases between. CDR3 length: 16 amino acids. The CDR3 DNA reads TGTGCCAGCAACCCTACCCTGGGAGGGAAGAACACTGAAGCTTTCTTT. Translating it yields CASNPTLGGKNTEAFF.

The chain uses TRBV5-1 and TRBJ1-1, with TRBD1 matching 7 bases. This CDR3 is 14 amino acids long. J lost 1 base, V lost 3 bases, and 3 bases had no gene match. The V gene's germline CDR1 is SGHRS and CDR2 YFSETQ. CDR3 amino acids: CASSSGQANTEAFF. The CDR3 DNA reads as TGCGCCAGCAGCTCCGGACAGGCGAACACTGAAGCTTTCTTT.

The rearrangement joins TRBV30 to TRBJ2-2; D is perhaps TRBD1 (5 bases). The germline V gene encodes CDR1 GTSNPN and CDR2 SVGIG (reference sequence). Trimming shortened V by 2 bases and J by 1 base, and 8 bases separated the two germline ends. This CDR3 comprises 14 residues. The CDR3 coding sequence is TGTGCCTGGAGTAGGCAGGGGAACACCGGGGAGCTGTTTTTT. It translates to CAWSRQGNTGELFF. Combining the CDR3 with reference TRBV30 and TRBJ2-2 gives the whole variable domain SQTIHQWPATLVQPVGSPLSLECTVEGTSNPNLYWYRQAAGRGLQLLFYSVGIGQISSEVPQNLSASRPQDRQFILSSKKLLLSDSGFYLCAWSRQGNTGELFFGEGSRLTVL.

The chain employs TRBV4-2 and TRBJ2-7; possible D gene TRBD2, 6 bases. From germline, CDR1 is LGHNA and CDR2 YNFKEQ. Trimming removed 0 bases from V and 6 bases from J, with 12 bases in between. The CDR3 length is 14 residues. CDR3 in amino acids: CASSQEGSGVEQYF. The CDR3 coding sequence is TGTGCCAGCAGCCAAGAGGGTAGCGGCGTCGAGCAGTACTTC.

V gene TRBV7-8 combines with J gene TRBJ2-1; D is unclear. CDR1 is SGHVS and CDR2 is FQNEAQ in the germline V gene. This CDR3 is built from 11 residues. V was cut by 5 bases and J by 4 bases, with 3 bases left in between. DNA for the CDR3: TGTGCCAGCAGCCCGTACAATGAGCAGTTCTTC. It specifies CASSPYNEQFF.

The rearrangement joins TRBV7-8 to TRBJ1-3; D gene ambiguous. The CDR3 is 14 residues long. CDR1 is SGHVS, CDR2 FQNEAQ, per germline. V lost 1 base and J lost 4, with 8 bases in between. The CDR3 nucleotides read TGTGCCAGCAGCTTAGGCGGCGGCGGAAACACCATATATTTT. Translation: CASSLGGGGNTIYF.

This clone was counted between two and nine times. V usage is TRBV14 and J usage is TRBJ2-3, with a weak D call TRBD2 (6 bases). The CDR3 extends over 15 amino acids. Between the trimmed V and J ends, which lost 0 bases and 1 base, there was a span of 8 bases. Germline values: CDR1 SGHDN, CDR2 FVKESK. The chain's CDR3 is CASSQDASGTDTQYF. CDR3 nucleotides: TGTGCCAGCAGCCAAGATGCTAGCGGCACAGATACGCAGTATTTT.

This clone was observed once. The chain links TRBV19 to TRBJ1-1, with TRBD1 identical over 7 bases. The CDR3 covers 15 residues. V trimming: 5 bases; J trimming: 1 base; junction bases outside the gene matches: 7. In germline, CDR1 is LNHDA, CDR2 SQIVND (reference sequence). CDR3 sequence (DNA): TGTGCCAGTAGTGTGGAGGGGGCCGGGAACACTGAAGCTTTCTTT. It encodes CASSVEGAGNTEAFF.

The V gene is TRBV11-2, the J gene TRBJ2-7; possible D gene TRBD2, 5 bases. There are 15 residues in the CDR3. V dropped 5 bases and J dropped 1 base, with 15 bases sitting between them. The V gene's germline CDR1 is SGHAT and CDR2 FQNNGV. CDR3 loop: CASSPRTAPSYEQYF. CDR3 in DNA: TGTGCCAGCAGCCCACGGACTGCTCCATCCTACGAGCAGTACTTC.

V is TRBV30 and J is TRBJ1-4, with 10 bases aligning to TRBD1. From germline, CDR1 is GTSNPN and CDR2 SVGIG (reference sequence). The CDR3 contains 13 residues. Losses at the gene ends were 5 bases for V and 4 bases for J; bases not matched to a gene: 1. CDR3 protein: CAWDRGRNEKLFF. CDR3 in DNA: TGTGCCTGGGACAGGGGGCGTAATGAAAAACTGTTTTTT. Looking up the rest from reference TRBV30 and TRBJ1-4 gives the full variable domain: SQTIHQWPATLVQPVGSPLSLECTVEGTSNPNLYWYRQAAGRGLQLLFYSVGIGQISSEVPQNLSASRPQDRQFILSSKKLLLSDSGFYLCAWDRGRNEKLFFGSGTQLSVL.

The table lists this clone with a few counts. The chain carries TRBV12-5 and TRBJ2-2, with 9 bases lining up with TRBD2. From germline, CDR1 is LGHNT and CDR2 FRNRAP. With 5 bases clipped from V and 5 bases from J, the junction kept 6 bases outside the gene matches. The CDR3 contains 15 residues. The DNA for the CDR3 is TGTGCTAGTGGTATCATAGCGGGAGAGACCGGGGAGCTGTTTTTT. It codes for CASGIIAGETGELFF. The full variable domain, completed using reference TRBV12-5 and TRBJ2-2, is DARVTQTPRHKVTEMGQEVTMRCQPILGHNTVFWYRQTMMQGLELLAYFRNRAPLDDSGMPKDRFSAEMPDATLATLKIQPSEPRDSAVYFCASGIIAGETGELFFGEGSRLTVL.

The V and J genes are TRBV28 and TRBJ2-1; tentatively, D is TRBD2 (7 bases). Germline CDR1 reads MDHEN; CDR2 reads SYDVKM. Trimming removed 5 bases from V and 8 bases from J, with 22 bases in between. This CDR3 comprises 16 residues. In nucleotides, the CDR3 is TGTGCCAGCAGTCCTCTAAGACTAGCCGGGGGCGATGAGCAGTTCTTC. Its protein product is CASSPLRLAGGDEQFF.

This clone was seen a single time. The genes are TRBV7-2 and TRBJ2-3; no firm D call. This CDR3 comprises 15 residues. V lost 2 bases to trimming and J lost 1 base, with 10 bases between them. Germline loops: CDR1 SGHTA, CDR2 FQGNSA. The CDR3 nucleotides read TGTGCCAGCAGCTTACAATCTGGCCGCACAGATACGCAGTATTTT. This gives the protein CASSLQSGRTDTQYF.

The chain has TRBV19 and TRBJ2-3; tentative D call: TRBD2 (5 bases). Germline CDR1 reads LNHDA; CDR2 reads SQIVND (reference sequence). The V end was cut by 0 bases, the J end by 4 bases, with 11 bases between. The CDR3 totals 15 residues. The CDR3 DNA sequence: TGTGCCAGTAGTATAGAAGCGGCCCCTTCAGATACGCAGTATTTT. This codes for CASSIEAAPSDTQYF.